This T cell receptor (beta chain) was retrieved from a study of T-cell memory formation after mild COVID-19. Study details: TCR clusters were mostly confined to one donor each. Regarding the study as a whole: Later expanders leaned toward CD4+, whereas clones contracting from day 15 to 85 were balanced CD4/CD8. Pre-infection memory contained some responding clones, which suggested that cross-reactive memory had joined.

This CDR3 spans 16 amino acids. With 2 bases clipped from V and 2 bases from J, the junction kept 0 bases outside the gene matches. The germline gives CDR1 MRHNA, CDR2 SNTAGT. TCR alpha and TCR beta cDNA libraries carrying sample barcodes and UMIs came from 5'RACE with constant-segment primers. MiXCR was run by TCRdb on the 5' RACE reads, yielding one entry per CDR3 protein. Altogether under 350,000 distinct CDR3 sequences are present, 15% to 20% being singletons, with the ten largest covering roughly 24%. With respect to this clonotype: Its target is unknown.

The material sequenced was PBMCs or a T cell subset sorted from them (not recorded which). The J gene is TRBJ2-2, the V gene TRBV6-4, with 12 bases fitting TRBD1. This receptor was identified in a young man who had mild COVID-19 (a few samples of this study predate the infection). Cell type and time point are not known. The CDR3 spells CASSDGTGGNTGELFF. CDR3 nucleotide sequence: TGTGCCAGCAGTGACGGGACAGGGGGCAACACCGGGGAGCTGTTTTTT.